The clone carrying this T cell receptor beta chain has only a few counts. The antigen is not known. Mouse names are used for the genes. The read falls 1 residue short of the CDR3 end, and the missing part is taken from the germline J gene. TCRdb keeps only in-frame clones here, not all; method: immunoSEQ multiplex PCR. This table holds about 11,000 clones, 30% to 40% found once. This CDR3 has 16 amino acids. Trimming removed 3 bases from V and 0 bases from J; junction bases left unmatched: 3. CDR1 is SGHND and CDR2 is FRSKSL in the germline V gene. This entry comes from a study of tissue T cells after allogeneic stem cell transplantation. Time point defined: mouse harvest day 7 after allogeneic transplant. Tail vein injection delivered 10^7 T-cell-depleted bone marrow cells and 10^6 splenic CD5+ T cells. Mice had MHC-mismatched B6 into BALB/c GVHD, sampled day 7 or 14. Findings of the study overall: TCR repertoires tracked anatomic similarity, regardless of disease or transplant status. Blood and spleen captured only part of the tissue TCR repertoire. Motif-based clustering found tissue-specific repertoire signatures shared across patients, though few clones were shared.

The chain recombines TRBV15 with TRBJ2-1, with 9 nucleotides matching TRBD2. Sequenced sample: skin. This receptor was identified in a female BALB/c mouse given C57BL/6 T cells with graft-versus-host disease after an allogeneic hematopoietic cell transplant. This chain's CDR3 is CASSLLGGFNYAEQFF. CDR3 DNA, as far as it was read: TGTGCCAGCAGTTTGCTGGGGGGGTTTAACTATGCTGAGCAGTTC.